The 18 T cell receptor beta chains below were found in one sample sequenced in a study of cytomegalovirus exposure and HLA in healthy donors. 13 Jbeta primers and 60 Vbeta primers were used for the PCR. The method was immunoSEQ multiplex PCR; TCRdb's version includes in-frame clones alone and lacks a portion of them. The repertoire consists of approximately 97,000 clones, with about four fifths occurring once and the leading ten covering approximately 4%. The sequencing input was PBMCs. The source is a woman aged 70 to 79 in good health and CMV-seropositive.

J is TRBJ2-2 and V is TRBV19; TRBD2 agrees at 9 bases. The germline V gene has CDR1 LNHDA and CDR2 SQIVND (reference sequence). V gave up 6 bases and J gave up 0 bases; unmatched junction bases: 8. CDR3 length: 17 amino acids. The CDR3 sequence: CASRGASGAPNTGELFF. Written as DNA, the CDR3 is TGTGCCAGTAGGGGGGCTAGCGGGGCCCCGAACACCGGGGAGCTGTTTTTT.

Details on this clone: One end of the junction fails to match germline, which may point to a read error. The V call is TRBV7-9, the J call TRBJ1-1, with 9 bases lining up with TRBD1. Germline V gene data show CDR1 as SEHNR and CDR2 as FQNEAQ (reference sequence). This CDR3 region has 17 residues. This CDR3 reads CSSSLGGNRGQGTEAFF. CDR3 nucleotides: TGTTCCAGCAGCTTAGGAGGTAACAGGGGGCAGGGCACTGAAGCTTTCTTT.

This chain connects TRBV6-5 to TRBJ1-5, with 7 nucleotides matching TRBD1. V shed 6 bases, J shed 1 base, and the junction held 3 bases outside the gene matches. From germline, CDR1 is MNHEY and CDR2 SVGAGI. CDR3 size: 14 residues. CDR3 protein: CASRTDRSNQPQHF. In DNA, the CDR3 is TGTGCCAGCAGGACGGACAGGAGCAATCAGCCCCAGCATTTT.

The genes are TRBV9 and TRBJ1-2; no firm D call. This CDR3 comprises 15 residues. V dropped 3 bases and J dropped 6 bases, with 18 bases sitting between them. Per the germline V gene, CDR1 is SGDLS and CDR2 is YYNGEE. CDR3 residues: CASSGKSRPGHGYTF. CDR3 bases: TGTGCCAGCAGCGGCAAAAGCAGACCAGGCCATGGCTACACCTTC.

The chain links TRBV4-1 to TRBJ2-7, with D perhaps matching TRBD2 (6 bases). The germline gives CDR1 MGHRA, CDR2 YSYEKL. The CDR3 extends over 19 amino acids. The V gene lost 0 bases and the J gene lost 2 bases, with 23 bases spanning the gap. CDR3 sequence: CASSQDSSGPLARTYEQYF. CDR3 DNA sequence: TGCGCCAGCAGCCAAGATAGTAGTGGACCCCTAGCGCGAACCTACGAGCAGTACTTC.

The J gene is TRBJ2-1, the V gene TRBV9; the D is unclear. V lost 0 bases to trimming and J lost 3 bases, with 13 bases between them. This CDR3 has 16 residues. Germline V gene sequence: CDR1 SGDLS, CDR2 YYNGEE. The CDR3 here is CASSVGGSVDYNEQFF. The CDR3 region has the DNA TGTGCCAGCAGCGTAGGCGGCAGCGTTGACTACAATGAGCAGTTCTTC. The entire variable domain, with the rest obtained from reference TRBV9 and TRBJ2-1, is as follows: DSGVTQTPKHLITATGQRVTLRCSPRSGDLSVYWYQQSLDQGLQFLIQYYNGEERAKGNILERFSAQQFPDLHSELNLSSLELGDSALYFCASSVGGSVDYNEQFFGPGTRLTVL.

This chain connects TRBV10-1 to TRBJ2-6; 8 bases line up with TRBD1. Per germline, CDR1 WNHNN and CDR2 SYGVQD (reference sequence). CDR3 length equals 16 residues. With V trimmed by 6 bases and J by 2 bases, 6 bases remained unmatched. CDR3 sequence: CASRGGQAAGANVLTF. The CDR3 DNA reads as TGCGCCAGCAGGGGGGGACAGGCAGCTGGGGCCAACGTCCTGACTTTC.

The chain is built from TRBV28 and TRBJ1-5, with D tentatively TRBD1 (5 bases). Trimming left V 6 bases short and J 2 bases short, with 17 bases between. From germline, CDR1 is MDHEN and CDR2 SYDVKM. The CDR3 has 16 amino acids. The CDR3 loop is CASSFPAGWGNQPQHF. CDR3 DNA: TGTGCCAGCAGCTTCCCCGCAGGGTGGGGCAATCAGCCCCAGCATTTT.

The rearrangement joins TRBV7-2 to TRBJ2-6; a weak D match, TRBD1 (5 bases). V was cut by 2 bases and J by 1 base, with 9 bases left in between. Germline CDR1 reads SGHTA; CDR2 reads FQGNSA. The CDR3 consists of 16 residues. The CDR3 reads CASSLRGPSGANVLTF. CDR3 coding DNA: TGTGCCAGCAGCTTAAGGGGTCCTTCTGGGGCCAACGTCCTGACTTTC.

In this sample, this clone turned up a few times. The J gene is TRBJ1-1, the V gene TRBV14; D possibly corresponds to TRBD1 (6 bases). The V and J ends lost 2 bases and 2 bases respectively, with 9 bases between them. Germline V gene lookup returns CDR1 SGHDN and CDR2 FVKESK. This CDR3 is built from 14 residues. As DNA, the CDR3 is TGTGCCAGCAGCCAATTAGGGGGAAACACTGAAGCTTTCTTT. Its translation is CASSQLGGNTEAFF.

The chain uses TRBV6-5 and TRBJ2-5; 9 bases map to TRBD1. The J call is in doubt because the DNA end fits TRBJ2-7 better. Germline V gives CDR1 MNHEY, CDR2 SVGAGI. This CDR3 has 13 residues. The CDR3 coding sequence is TGTGCCAGTGGACAGGGGTTTCAGAACGAGCAGTACTTC. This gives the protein CASGQGFQNEQYF.

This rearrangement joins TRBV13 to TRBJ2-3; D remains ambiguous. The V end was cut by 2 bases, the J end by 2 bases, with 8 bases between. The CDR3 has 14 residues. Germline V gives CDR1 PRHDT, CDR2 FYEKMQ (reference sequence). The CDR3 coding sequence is TGTGCCAGCAGCTTACTCCTGTACACAGATACGCAGTATTTT. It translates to CASSLLLYTDTQYF.

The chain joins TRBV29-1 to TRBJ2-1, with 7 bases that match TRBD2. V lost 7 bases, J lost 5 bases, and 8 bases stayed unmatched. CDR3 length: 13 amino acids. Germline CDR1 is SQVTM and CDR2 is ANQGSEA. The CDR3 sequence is CSASTSINNEQFF. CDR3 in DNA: TGCAGCGCTTCGACTAGCATAAACAATGAGCAGTTCTTC.

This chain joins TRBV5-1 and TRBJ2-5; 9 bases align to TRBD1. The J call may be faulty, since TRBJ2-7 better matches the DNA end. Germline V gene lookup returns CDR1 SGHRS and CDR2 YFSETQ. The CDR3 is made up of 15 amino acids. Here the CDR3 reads CASSSPGQGIYEQYF. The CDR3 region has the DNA TGCGCCAGCAGCTCACCGGGACAGGGAATCTACGAGCAGTACTTC.

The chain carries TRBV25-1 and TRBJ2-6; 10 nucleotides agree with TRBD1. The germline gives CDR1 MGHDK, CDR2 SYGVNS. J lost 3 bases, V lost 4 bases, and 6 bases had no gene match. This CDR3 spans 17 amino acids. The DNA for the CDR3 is TGTGCCAGCAGTGCGACAGGGGGCGTTGGTGGGGCCAACGTCCTGACTTTC. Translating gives CASSATGGVGGANVLTF.

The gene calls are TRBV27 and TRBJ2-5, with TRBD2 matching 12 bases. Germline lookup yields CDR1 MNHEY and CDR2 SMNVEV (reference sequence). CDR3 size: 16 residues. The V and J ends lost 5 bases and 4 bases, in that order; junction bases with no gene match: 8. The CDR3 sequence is CASSLSSGRARETQYF. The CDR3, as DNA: TGTGCCAGCAGTCTCTCTAGCGGGAGGGCCCGAGAGACCCAGTACTTC.

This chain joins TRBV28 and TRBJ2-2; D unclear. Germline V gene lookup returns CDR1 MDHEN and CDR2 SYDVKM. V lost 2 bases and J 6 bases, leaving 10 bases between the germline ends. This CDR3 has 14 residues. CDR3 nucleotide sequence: TGTGCCAGCAGTTTAGGAGTTTTGGCCGGGGAGCTGTTTTTT. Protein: CASSLGVLAGELFF. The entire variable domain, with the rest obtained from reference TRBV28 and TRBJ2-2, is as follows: DVKVTQSSRYLVKRTGEKVFLECVQDMDHENMFWYRQDPGLGLRLIYFSYDVKMKEKGDIPEGYSVSREKKERFSLILESASTNQTSMYLCASSLGVLAGELFFGEGSRLTVL.

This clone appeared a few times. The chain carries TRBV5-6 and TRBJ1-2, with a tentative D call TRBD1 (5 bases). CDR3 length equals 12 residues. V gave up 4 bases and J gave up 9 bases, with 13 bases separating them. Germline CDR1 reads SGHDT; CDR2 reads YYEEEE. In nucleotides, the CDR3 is TGTGCCAGCAGCAGGAGACGGGGGAGCTACACCTTC. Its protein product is CASSRRRGSYTF.